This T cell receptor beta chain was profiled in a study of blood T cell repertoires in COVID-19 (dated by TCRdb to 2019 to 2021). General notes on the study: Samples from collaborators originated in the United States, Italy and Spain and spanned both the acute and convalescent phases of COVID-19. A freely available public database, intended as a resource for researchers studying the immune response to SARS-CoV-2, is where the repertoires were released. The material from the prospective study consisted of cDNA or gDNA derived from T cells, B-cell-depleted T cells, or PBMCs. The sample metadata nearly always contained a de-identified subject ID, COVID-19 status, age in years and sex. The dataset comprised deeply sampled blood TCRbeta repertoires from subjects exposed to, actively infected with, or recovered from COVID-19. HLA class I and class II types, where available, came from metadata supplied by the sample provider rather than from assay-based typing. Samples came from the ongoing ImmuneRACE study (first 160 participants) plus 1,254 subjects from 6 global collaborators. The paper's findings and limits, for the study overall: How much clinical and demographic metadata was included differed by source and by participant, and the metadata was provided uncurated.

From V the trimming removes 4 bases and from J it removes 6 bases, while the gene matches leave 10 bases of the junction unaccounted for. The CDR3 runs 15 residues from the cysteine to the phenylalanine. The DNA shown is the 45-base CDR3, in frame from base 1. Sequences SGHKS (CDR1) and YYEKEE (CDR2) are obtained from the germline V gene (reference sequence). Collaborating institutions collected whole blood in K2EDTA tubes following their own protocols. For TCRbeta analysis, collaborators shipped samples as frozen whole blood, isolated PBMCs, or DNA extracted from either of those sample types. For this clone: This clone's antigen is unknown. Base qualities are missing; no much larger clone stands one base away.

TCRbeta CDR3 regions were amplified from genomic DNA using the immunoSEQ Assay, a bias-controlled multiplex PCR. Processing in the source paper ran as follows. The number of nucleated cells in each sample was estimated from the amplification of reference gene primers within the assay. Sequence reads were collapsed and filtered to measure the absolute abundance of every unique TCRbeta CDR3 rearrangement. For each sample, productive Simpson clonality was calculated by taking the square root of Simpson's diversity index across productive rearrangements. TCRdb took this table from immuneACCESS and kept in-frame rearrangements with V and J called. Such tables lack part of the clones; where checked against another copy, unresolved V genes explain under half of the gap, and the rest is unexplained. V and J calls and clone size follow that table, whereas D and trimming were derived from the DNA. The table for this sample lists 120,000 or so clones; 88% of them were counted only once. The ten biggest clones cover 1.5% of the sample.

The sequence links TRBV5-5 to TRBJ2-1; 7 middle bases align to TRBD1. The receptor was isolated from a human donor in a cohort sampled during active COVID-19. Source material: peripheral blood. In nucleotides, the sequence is TGTGCCAGCAGCCCTCGACAGGGCTGGGGCAATGAGCAGTTCTTC. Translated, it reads CASSPRQGWGNEQFF.